The present T cell receptor beta chain was sequenced within a study of human T cells and chemical hapten exposure. This clonotype was counted ten times or more. TCRdb fed the RACE reads into MiXCR, producing one record per CDR3 protein. Of approximately 80,000 distinct CDR3 sequences in the sample, roughly 10% are singletons; the top ten hold about 3.5%. Time point in this sample: patch test 3, about 24 weeks after DPC sensitization. The treatment denotes: therapeutic diphenylcyclopropenone sensitization with weekly scalp DPC. The source of this sequence is a woman in her fifties or sixties with alopecia areata. Some clones in this sample may be carry-over from other donors' samples. The sample in question was whole blood, obtained in connection with sensitization to the hapten diphenylcyclopropenone (DPC).

The CDR3 DNA reads as TGTGCCAGTAACCAGAGCCCAGGGCAATTATCCAATGAGCAGTTCTTC. Translating gives CASNQSPGQLSNEQFF. The rearrangement links TRBV19 to TRBJ2-1, with D perhaps TRBD1 (5 bases). V lost 7 bases and J 6 bases, leaving 22 bases between the germline ends. The CDR3 runs to 16 residues. Per the germline V gene, CDR1 is LNHDA and CDR2 is SQIVND (reference sequence).